Listed here are 29 T cell receptor beta chains from one sample, sequenced in a study of cytomegalovirus exposure and HLA in healthy donors. 60 Vbeta and 13 Jbeta primers were used in PCR. TCRdb's copy holds only in-frame clones and misses some; the assay was immunoSEQ multiplex PCR. In the table there are over 100,000 clones, roughly 79% of which are singletons. Material: PBMCs. All receptors come from a woman aged 40 to 50 in good health and CMV-seronegative.

This clone was counted once. The rearrangement uses TRBV18 and TRBJ1-5; 7 bases match TRBD1. Trimming cost V 9 bases and J 3 bases; bases outside gene matches: 8. This CDR3 is built from 14 residues. In germline, CDR1 is KGHSH, CDR2 LQKENI. CDR3 nucleotides: TGTGCCAGTGTACAGGGGCCAGACAATCAGCCCCAGCATTTT. This gives the protein CASVQGPDNQPQHF.

This clone appeared a few times. The chain employs TRBV7-9 and TRBJ1-1; 11 bases map to TRBD1. Germline values: CDR1 SEHNR, CDR2 FQNEAQ (reference sequence). There are 16 residues in the CDR3. V shed 5 bases, J shed 4 bases, and the junction held 9 bases outside the gene matches. As DNA, the CDR3 is TGTGCCAGCAGCCGGGACAGGGGGTTTCGGGGCACTGAAGCTTTCTTT. This sequence encodes CASSRDRGFRGTEAFF. The variable domain in full, completed from reference TRBV7-9 and TRBJ1-1, reads DTGVSQNPRHKITKRGQNVTFRCDPISEHNRLYWYRQTLGQGPEFLTYFQNEAQLEKSRLLSDRFSAERPKGSFSTLEIQRTEQGDSAMYLCASSRDRGFRGTEAFFGQGTRLTVV.

V is TRBV19 and J is TRBJ2-7; D is perhaps TRBD2 (5 bases). Trimming shortened V by 1 base and J by 0 bases, and 10 bases separated the two germline ends. CDR1 is LNHDA and CDR2 is SQIVND in the germline V gene (reference sequence). This CDR3 region has 15 residues. CDR3 amino acids: CASSIGDGVSYEQYF. In DNA, the CDR3 is TGTGCCAGTAGTATAGGAGACGGGGTCTCCTACGAGCAGTACTTC.

The DNA for the CDR3 is TGTGCCAGCAGCCGGAGCGGGGTGGCAGAGACCCAGTACTTC. Amino acids: CASSRSGVAETQYF. The chain is built from TRBV7-7 and TRBJ2-5, with TRBD2 matching over 7 bases. Germline V gene data show CDR1 as SSHAT and CDR2 as FNYEAQ (reference sequence). The CDR3 contains 14 residues. The trim removed 5 bases at V and 4 bases at J, leaving 7 bases unmatched.

The chain employs TRBV19 and TRBJ1-1, with D unclear. The CDR3 contains 12 residues. Germline V gene sequence: CDR1 LNHDA, CDR2 SQIVND (reference sequence). Between the trimmed V and J ends, which lost 7 bases and 1 base, there was a span of 7 bases. The DNA for the CDR3 is TGTGCCAGTAATACAGCGAACACTGAAGCTTTCTTT. Protein sequence: CASNTANTEAFF.

The rearrangement uses TRBV10-1 and TRBJ1-1; TRBD1 matches at 11 bases. The CDR3 has 15 residues. Germline CDR1 WNHNN, CDR2 SYGVQD (reference sequence). Trimming cost V 7 bases and J 1 base; bases outside gene matches: 5. CDR3 DNA: TGCGCCAGCATCGGGGACAGGGGGTCGAACACTGAAGCTTTCTTT. It translates to CASIGDRGSNTEAFF.

V usage is TRBV5-1 and J usage is TRBJ2-7; the D gene is possibly TRBD1 (5 bases). This CDR3 spans 12 amino acids. The ends were cut back, 4 bases at V and 4 bases at J, with 9 bases in the middle. From germline, CDR1 is SGHRS and CDR2 YFSETQ. In nucleotides, the CDR3 is TGCGCCAGCAGCCCGGACATTTACGAGCAGTACTTC. This codes for CASSPDIYEQYF.

The chain carries TRBV27 and TRBJ2-7; D is possibly TRBD2 (6 bases). Trimming removed 2 bases at V and 0 bases at J, with 14 bases between. CDR1 is MNHEY and CDR2 is SMNVEV in the germline V gene (reference sequence). The CDR3 consists of 16 residues. CDR3 sequence: CASSLRRGLSSYEQYF. The CDR3 DNA follows: TGTGCCAGCAGTTTACGGCGGGGATTGAGCTCCTACGAGCAGTACTTC.

The V call is TRBV9, the J call TRBJ1-1, with 8 nucleotides matching TRBD1. This CDR3 comprises 15 residues. Germline V gives CDR1 SGDLS, CDR2 YYNGEE. V was clipped by 0 bases and J by 4 bases; unmatched bases: 5. Written as DNA, the CDR3 is TGTGCCAGCAGCGTAGGGGCAGGGGGCATCACTGAAGCTTTCTTT. Translated, it gives CASSVGAGGITEAFF.

In nucleotides, the CDR3 is TGCGCCAGCAGCCAGAACCCGGGACAGGGGGCTTTTGAGACCCAGTACTTC. Translation gives CASSQNPGQGAFETQYF. The chain links TRBV4-3 to TRBJ2-5; 12 positions agree with TRBD1. CDR1 LGHNA and CDR2 YSLEER come from the germline V gene. The CDR3 totals 17 residues. With V trimmed by 3 bases and J by 5 bases, 10 bases remained unmatched.

This chain links TRBV7-9 with TRBJ2-3, with D uncertain. The CDR3 has 13 amino acids. V was pared by 7 bases and J by 6 bases, with 14 bases between. Looked up from germline, CDR1 is SEHNR and CDR2 is FQNEAQ (reference sequence). The CDR3 sequence: CASIPPPRDTQYF. CDR3 DNA sequence: TGTGCCAGCATACCGCCGCCACGGGATACGCAGTATTTT.

This clone was seen a single time. The rearrangement joins TRBV29-1 to TRBJ1-5; TRBD1 matches 7 bases. This CDR3 spans 14 amino acids. CDR1 and CDR2 from the germline V gene are SQVTM and ANQGSEA. With 4 bases clipped from V and 2 bases from J, the junction kept 5 bases outside the gene matches. The DNA of the CDR3 is TGCAGCGTTGGAGGGGACAGCGGCAATCAGCCCCAGCATTTT. It encodes CSVGGDSGNQPQHF.

This rearrangement joins TRBV6-5 to TRBJ1-5; D unclear. The V end lost 2 bases, the J end lost 7 bases, and 12 bases lay between the germline ends. Germline V gene data show CDR1 as MNHEY and CDR2 as SVGAGI. The CDR3 is 14 residues long. The CDR3 nucleotides are TGTGCCAGCAGTTACGCGGGCTCGGGACAGCCCCAGCATTTT. Protein sequence: CASSYAGSGQPQHF.

V and J are TRBV5-1 and TRBJ1-2, with 9 bases aligning to TRBD1. The CDR3 sequence is 15 residues long. V gave up 4 bases and J gave up 2 bases; unmatched junction bases: 6. CDR1 is SGHRS, CDR2 YFSETQ, per germline. CDR3 bases: TGCGCCAGCAGCAGACCCGGACAGGGGAACTATGGCTACACCTTC. Its protein product is CASSRPGQGNYGYTF.

The rearrangement joins TRBV2 to TRBJ2-3; 7 bases agree with TRBD2. V lost 7 bases to trimming and J lost 3 bases; unmatched junction nucleotides: 4. The CDR3 spans 13 residues. CDR1 is SNHLY and CDR2 is FYNNEI in the germline V gene. The CDR3 region has the DNA TGTGCCAGCACTGAGCGGGGAACAGATACGCAGTATTTT. This codes for CASTERGTDTQYF.

The rearrangement links TRBV2 to TRBJ2-1; D might be TRBD2 (6 bases). V lost 8 bases to trimming and J lost 9 bases, with 20 bases between them. The germline V gene encodes CDR1 SNHLY and CDR2 FYNNEI. The CDR3 is made up of 14 amino acids. The CDR3 region has the DNA TGTGCCAGCGGAGGGCAGGGAGTGGGGACTGAGCAGTTCTTC. It encodes CASGGQGVGTEQFF.

The chain is built from TRBV5-1 and TRBJ1-6; D is ambiguous. Trimming left V 2 bases short and J 9 bases short, with 18 bases between. Looked up from germline, CDR1 is SGHRS and CDR2 is YFSETQ. The CDR3 loop spans 16 amino acids. The CDR3 region has the DNA TGCGCCAGCAGCTTCACTGCTCGAACTGCAGGTTCACCCCTCCACTTT. Translating it yields CASSFTARTAGSPLHF.

The chain employs TRBV28 and TRBJ1-1; 9 nucleotides line up with TRBD1. The CDR3 loop spans 14 amino acids. The V gene end was trimmed by 1 base and the J gene end by 9 bases; junction bases not matched to a gene: 6. The V gene's germline CDR1 is MDHEN and CDR2 SYDVKM. DNA of the CDR3: TGTGCCAGCAGTTTATCGGACAGGGGAACTCAAGCTTTCTTT. Translating it yields CASSLSDRGTQAFF.

This chain links TRBV9 with TRBJ2-1; the D gene is possibly TRBD2 (6 bases). The germline CDR1 and CDR2 sequences are SGDLS and YYNGEE. There are 13 residues in the CDR3. The V end lost 2 bases, the J end lost 6 bases, and 9 bases lay between the germline ends. As DNA, the CDR3 is TGTGCCAGCAGCGTTCCCGGGAGCAATGAGCAGTTCTTC. Translating gives CASSVPGSNEQFF.

This chain links TRBV5-1 with TRBJ2-5; D might be TRBD2 (5 bases). The CDR3 length is 15 residues. V lost 4 bases to trimming and J lost 3 bases, with 16 bases between them. The germline V gene encodes CDR1 SGHRS and CDR2 YFSETQ. CDR3 in amino acids: CASSGTTGRKETQYF. CDR3 in DNA: TGCGCCAGCAGCGGCACTACTGGGAGAAAAGAGACCCAGTACTTC. The full variable domain, its missing parts supplied by reference TRBV5-1 and TRBJ2-5, is KAGVTQTPRYLIKTRGQQVTLSCSPISGHRSVSWYQQTPGQGLQFLFEYFSETQRNKGNFPGRFSGRQFSNSRSEMNVSTLELGDSALYLCASSGTTGRKETQYFGPGTRLLVL.

In this sample, this clone turned up a few times. The chain is built from TRBV6-1 and TRBJ2-3, with D possibly being TRBD2 (5 bases). Trimming shortened V by 5 bases and J by 2 bases, and 14 bases separated the two germline ends. There are 15 residues in the CDR3. Germline values: CDR1 MNHNS, CDR2 SASEGT. CDR3 in amino acids: CASSLVRGTTDTQYF. CDR3 nucleotide sequence: TGTGCCAGCAGTTTGGTACGGGGAACCACAGATACGCAGTATTTT.

This chain links TRBV19 with TRBJ1-1; D remains unclear. Germline V gene data show CDR1 as LNHDA and CDR2 as SQIVND (reference sequence). The V gene lost 7 bases and the J gene lost 1 base, with 7 bases spanning the gap. The CDR3 sequence is 12 residues long. The CDR3, as DNA: TGTGCCAGTACGCGCTGGAACACTGAAGCTTTCTTT. Protein product: CASTRWNTEAFF.

The chain joins TRBV4-1 to TRBJ2-1; TRBD1 aligns across 10 bases. V lost 0 bases, J lost 9 bases, and 5 bases stayed unmatched. Germline V CDR1 and CDR2: MGHRA, YSYEKL. The CDR3 runs 15 residues. As DNA, the CDR3 is TGCGCCAGCAGCCAAGAAAGACAGGGGGCGTTTGAGCAGTTCTTC. Protein: CASSQERQGAFEQFF.

The chain carries TRBV7-2 and TRBJ1-1; perhaps TRBD1 as D (5 bases). CDR3 size: 17 residues. V shed 5 bases and J shed 0 bases, with 19 bases lying between them. Germline CDR1 and CDR2: SGHTA and FQGNSA. Here the CDR3 DNA reads TGTGCCAGCAGCCGAACTGCGGGGCAGGCAGTGAACACTGAAGCTTTCTTT. Its translation is CASSRTAGQAVNTEAFF.

A single count supports this clone. The rearrangement joins TRBV19 to TRBJ1-6; 9 bases align to TRBD1. The length of the CDR3 is 15 residues. Trimming took 5 bases from V and 7 from J; bases not matched to a gene: 6. Germline CDR1 is LNHDA and CDR2 is SQIVND (reference sequence). CDR3 sequence (DNA): TGTGCCAGTAGTGACCAGACAGGGGGGAATTCACCCCTCCACTTT. As protein: CASSDQTGGNSPLHF.

The rearrangement uses TRBV7-9 and TRBJ1-2, with 7 bases identical to TRBD1. Germline CDR1 is SEHNR and CDR2 is FQNEAQ (reference sequence). V lost 7 bases to trimming and J lost 7 bases; unmatched junction nucleotides: 6. The CDR3 totals 12 residues. The DNA for the CDR3 is TGTGCCAGCACCCTGGACAGGACTGGCTACACCTTC. It encodes CASTLDRTGYTF.

The chain links TRBV29-1 to TRBJ1-1, with D hard to call. The CDR3 has 15 residues. Per germline, CDR1 SQVTM and CDR2 ANQGSEA. The chain's CDR3 is CRASLPASGNTEAFF. In nucleotides, the CDR3 is TGCAGGGCGTCCTTGCCAGCGAGCGGGAACACTGAAGCTTTCTTT.

The rearrangement links TRBV7-2 to TRBJ2-2, with TRBD1 identical over 11 bases. CDR1 and CDR2 from the germline V gene are SGHTA and FQGNSA. CDR3 length: 14 amino acids. J gave up 6 bases and V 6 bases, and 3 bases lay outside the gene matches. The CDR3 spells CASRTGQGAGELFF. The CDR3 nucleotides read TGTGCCAGCAGGACGGGACAGGGGGCCGGGGAGCTGTTTTTT.

V is TRBV5-1 and J is TRBJ2-3; 11 bases are a match to TRBD1. The trim removed 9 bases at V and 2 bases at J, leaving 5 bases unmatched. CDR1 is SGHRS, CDR2 YFSETQ, per germline. The CDR3 covers 14 residues. The CDR3 spells CATRTGGSTDTQYF. As DNA, the CDR3 is TGCGCCACCCGGACAGGGGGCTCCACAGATACGCAGTATTTT.